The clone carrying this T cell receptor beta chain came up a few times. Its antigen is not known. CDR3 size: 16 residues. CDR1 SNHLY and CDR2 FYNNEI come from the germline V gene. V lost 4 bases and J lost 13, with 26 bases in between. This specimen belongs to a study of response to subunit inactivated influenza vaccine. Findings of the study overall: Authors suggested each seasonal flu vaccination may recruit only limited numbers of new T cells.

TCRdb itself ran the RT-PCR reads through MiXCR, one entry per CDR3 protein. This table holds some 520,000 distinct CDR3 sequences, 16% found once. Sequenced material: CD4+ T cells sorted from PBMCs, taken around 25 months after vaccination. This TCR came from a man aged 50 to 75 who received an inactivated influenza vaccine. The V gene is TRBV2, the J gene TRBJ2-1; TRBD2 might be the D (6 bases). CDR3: CASSGLEGMGSRKQFF. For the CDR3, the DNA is TGTGCCAGCAGTGGGCTGGAGGGAATGGGGTCTCGAAAACAGTTCTTC.